The 10 T cell receptor beta chains below all came from one sample that was sequenced in a study of T cell repertoires in cytomegalovirus infection. TCRdb re-derived calls from the reads in MiXCR, one entry per CDR3 protein. The sample includes about 330,000 distinct CDR3 sequences, approximately 9.5% of them seen just once. Sequencing was carried out using PBMCs. The source is a human donor in good health (CMV status not recorded). Some clones in this sample may be carry-over from other donors' samples.

In this sample, this clonotype turned up many times. The V call is TRBV7-9, the J call TRBJ2-1, with a possible D match to TRBD2 (6 bases). From germline, CDR1 is SEHNR and CDR2 FQNEAQ (reference sequence). The CDR3 loop spans 18 amino acids. The germline V and J ends were trimmed by 0 bases and 4 bases, with 19 bases remaining between them. The CDR3 spells CASSLAGRRGIAYNEQFF. Written as DNA, the CDR3 is TGTGCCAGCAGCTTAGCGGGGAGGCGGGGCATAGCGTACAATGAGCAGTTCTTC.

This clonotype appeared many times. The chain joins TRBV7-2 to TRBJ2-5; D gene uncertain. The CDR3 spans 15 residues. The V end was cut by 8 bases, the J end by 5 bases, with 21 bases between. Germline CDR1 and CDR2: SGHTA and FQGNSA. For the CDR3, the DNA is TGTGCCAGCCGCCTTATGACGGCCATCCTGGAGACCCAGTACTTC. Its translation is CASRLMTAILETQYF.

The CDR3 DNA is TGTGCCAGCAGCCCTAGCCCTATGACAGATCCCGCGGGCTACACCTTC. Protein: CASSPSPMTDPAGYTF. This chain connects TRBV9 to TRBJ1-2; D is possibly TRBD1 (5 bases). Germline V CDR1 and CDR2: SGDLS, YYNGEE. Trimming stripped 4 bases from V and 8 bases from J, with 24 bases between. The CDR3 spans 16 residues.

The rearrangement joins TRBV20-1 to TRBJ2-6; D is tentatively TRBD1 or TRBD2 (5 bases each). V shed 0 bases and J shed 3 bases, with 15 bases lying between them. There are 17 residues in the CDR3. Germline V gene data show CDR1 as DFQATT and CDR2 as SNEGSKA (reference sequence). The CDR3 coding sequence is TGCAGTGCTAGAGACAGGGCTAGCCTGTTTGGGGCCAACGTCCTGACTTTC. Translation gives CSARDRASLFGANVLTF.

The chain links TRBV28 to TRBJ2-1, with TRBD2 as a possible D gene (5 bases). V lost 6 bases and J lost 4, with 16 bases in between. Germline CDR1 reads MDHEN; CDR2 reads SYDVKM. The CDR3 is 15 amino acids. The CDR3 DNA sequence: TGTGCCAGCAGGCCCCTCAGCGGCAGGTACAATGAGCAGTTCTTC. This translates into CASRPLSGRYNEQFF.

This clonotype was seen a handful of times. The chain couples TRBV5-1 to TRBJ1-6; D perhaps matches TRBD1 (5 bases). Between the trimmed V and J ends, which lost 4 bases and 7 bases, there was a span of 18 bases. The CDR3 runs 16 residues. Per germline, CDR1 SGHRS and CDR2 YFSETQ. The CDR3 loop is CASSELPGTQNSPLHF. In DNA, the CDR3 is TGCGCCAGCAGCGAACTCCCCGGGACTCAAAATTCACCCCTCCACTTT.

The chain joins TRBV7-2 to TRBJ2-3, with 10 bases that match TRBD2. Germline CDR1 reads SGHTA; CDR2 reads FQGNSA. This CDR3 contains 15 residues. Trimming took 5 bases from V and 5 from J; bases not matched to a gene: 7. CDR3 sequence reads: CASSGRTSGRDTQYF. As DNA, the CDR3 is TGTGCCAGCAGCGGACGGACTAGCGGCAGAGATACGCAGTATTTT.

This clonotype was observed a handful of times. This sequence joins TRBV7-2 and TRBJ2-7; D uncertain. The CDR3 runs to 13 residues. Germline loops: CDR1 SGHTA, CDR2 FQGNSA. Deletions cut 1 base from V and 7 bases from J, with 11 bases between. Here the CDR3 reads CASSLDYTAEQYF. The DNA of the CDR3 is TGTGCCAGCAGCTTAGATTACACGGCAGAGCAGTACTTC.

This clonotype was detected only a few times. J is TRBJ1-2 and V is TRBV6-5, with 7 bases that match TRBD1. CDR3 length equals 14 residues. V was clipped by 5 bases and J by 7 bases; unmatched bases: 10. Germline assignment: CDR1 MNHEY and CDR2 SVGAGI. CDR3 nucleotide sequence: TGTGCCAGCAGTCGAGGGGGCAGGGAATTTGGCTACACCTTC. This translates into CASSRGGREFGYTF.

This clonotype was seen more than once but under ten times. This chain uses TRBV6-2 or TRBV6-3 with TRBJ2-1; D remains unclear. This CDR3 comprises 17 residues. Per the germline V gene, CDR1 is MNHEY and CDR2 is SVGEGT. Trimming removed 0 bases at V and 0 bases at J, with 12 bases between. The CDR3 loop is CASSYSIMGFSYNEQFF. The DNA of the CDR3 is TGTGCCAGCAGTTACTCGATAATGGGGTTCTCCTACAATGAGCAGTTCTTC.